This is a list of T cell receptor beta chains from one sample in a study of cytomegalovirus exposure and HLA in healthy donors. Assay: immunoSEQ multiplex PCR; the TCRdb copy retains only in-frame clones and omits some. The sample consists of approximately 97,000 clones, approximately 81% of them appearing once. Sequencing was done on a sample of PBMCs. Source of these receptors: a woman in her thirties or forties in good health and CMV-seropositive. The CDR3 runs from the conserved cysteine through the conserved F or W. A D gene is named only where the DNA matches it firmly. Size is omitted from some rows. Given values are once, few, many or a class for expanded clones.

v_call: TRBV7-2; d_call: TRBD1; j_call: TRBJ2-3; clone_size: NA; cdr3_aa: CASSPQGSTDTQYF; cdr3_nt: TGTGCCAGCAGCCCACAGGGGAGCACAGATACGCAGTATTTT
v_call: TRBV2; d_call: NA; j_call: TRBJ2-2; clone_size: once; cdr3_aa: CASSETGVIVGELFF; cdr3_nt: TGTGCCAGCAGTGAGACGGGAGTGATCGTCGGGGAGCTGTTTTTT
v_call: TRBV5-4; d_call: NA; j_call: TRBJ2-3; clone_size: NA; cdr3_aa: CASSLGREDTQYF; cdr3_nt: TGTGCCAGCAGCTTGGGCAGGGAAGATACGCAGTATTTT
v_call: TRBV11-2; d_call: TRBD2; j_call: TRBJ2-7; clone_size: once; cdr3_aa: CASSLEAGGYSSYEQYF; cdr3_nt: TGTGCCAGCAGCTTAGAAGCGGGAGGATATAGCTCCTACGAGCAGTACTTC
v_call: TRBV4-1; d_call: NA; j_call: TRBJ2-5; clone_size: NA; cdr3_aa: CASSQTGLVKETQYF; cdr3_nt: TGCGCCAGCAGCCAGACAGGACTAGTGAAAGAGACCCAGTACTTC
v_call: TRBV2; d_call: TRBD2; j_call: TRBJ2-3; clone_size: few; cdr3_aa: CASSVVAGEWDTQYF; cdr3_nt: TGTGCCAGCAGTGTGGTAGCGGGAGAGTGGGATACGCAGTATTTT
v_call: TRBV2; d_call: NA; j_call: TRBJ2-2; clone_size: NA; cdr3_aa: CASSEAGVTGELFF; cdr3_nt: TGTGCCAGCAGTGAAGCGGGAGTTACCGGGGAGCTGTTTTTT
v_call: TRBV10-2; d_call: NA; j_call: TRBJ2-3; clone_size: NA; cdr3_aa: CASSGGVMGKGGTTDTQYF; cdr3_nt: TGCGCCAGCAGTGGTGGGGTAATGGGGAAGGGGGGGACCACAGATACGCAGTATTTT
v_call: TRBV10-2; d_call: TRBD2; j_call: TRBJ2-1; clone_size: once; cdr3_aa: CASTSHRLAGESSDEQFF; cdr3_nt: TGCGCCAGCACATCCCACAGACTAGCGGGAGAATCCAGCGATGAGCAGTTCTTC
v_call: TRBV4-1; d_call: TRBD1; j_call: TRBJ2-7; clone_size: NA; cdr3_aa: CASSQDSDQGATAEQYF; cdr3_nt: TGCGCCAGCAGCCAAGATTCTGACCAGGGGGCAACGGCCGAGCAGTACTTC
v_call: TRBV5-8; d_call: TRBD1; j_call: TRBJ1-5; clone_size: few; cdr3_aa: CASSGGTGSLQPQHF; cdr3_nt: TGTGCCAGCAGCGGAGGGACAGGAAGTCTTCAGCCCCAGCATTTT
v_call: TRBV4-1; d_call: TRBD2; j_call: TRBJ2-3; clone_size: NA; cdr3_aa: CASSQAPPGLAASTDTQYF; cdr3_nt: TGCGCCAGCAGCCAAGCCCCCCCCGGACTAGCGGCTAGCACAGATACGCAGTATTTT
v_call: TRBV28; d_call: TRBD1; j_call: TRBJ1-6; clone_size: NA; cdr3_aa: CAAQTGADNSPLHF; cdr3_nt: TGTGCCGCGCAAACAGGGGCTGATAATTCACCCCTCCACTTT
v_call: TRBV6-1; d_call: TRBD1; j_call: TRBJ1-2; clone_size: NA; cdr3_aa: CASSEWDRGYGYTF; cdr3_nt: TGTGCCAGCAGTGAATGGGACAGGGGGTATGGCTACACCTTC
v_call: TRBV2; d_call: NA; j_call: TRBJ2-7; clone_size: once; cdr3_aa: CASSLDYSYEQYF; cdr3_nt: TGTGCCAGCAGTTTAGACTACTCCTACGAGCAGTACTTC
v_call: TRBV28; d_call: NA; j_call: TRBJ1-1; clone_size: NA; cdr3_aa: CASSFTRVMVAFF; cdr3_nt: TGTGCCAGCAGTTTTACCAGGGTGATGGTAGCTTTCTTT
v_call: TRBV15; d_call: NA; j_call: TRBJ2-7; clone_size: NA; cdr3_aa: CATSGGAGPDYEQYF; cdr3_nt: TGTGCCACCAGCGGAGGGGCGGGACCGGACTACGAGCAGTACTTC
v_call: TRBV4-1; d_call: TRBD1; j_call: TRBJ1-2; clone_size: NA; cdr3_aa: CASSASRTGDAGHTF; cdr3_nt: TGCGCCAGCAGCGCCTCTCGGACAGGGGATGCTGGCCACACCTTC
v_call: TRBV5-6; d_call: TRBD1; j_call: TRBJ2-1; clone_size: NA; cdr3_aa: CASSPQGQGILEQFF; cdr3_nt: TGTGCCAGCAGCCCCCAAGGACAGGGGATTTTAGAGCAGTTCTTC
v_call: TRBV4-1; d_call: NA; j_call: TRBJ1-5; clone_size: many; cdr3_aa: CASSQEGGSQPQHF; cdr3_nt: TGCGCCAGCAGCCAAGAAGGAGGGAGCCAGCCCCAGCATTTT
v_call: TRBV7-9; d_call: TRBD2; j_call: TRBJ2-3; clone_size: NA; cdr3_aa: CASSGLAGGEDTQYF; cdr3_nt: TGTGCCAGCAGCGGTCTAGCGGGAGGGGAAGATACGCAGTATTTT
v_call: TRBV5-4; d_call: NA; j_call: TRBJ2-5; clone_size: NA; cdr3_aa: CASSHIAGLGAETQYF; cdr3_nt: TGTGCCAGCAGCCACATAGCGGGCCTGGGGGCAGAGACCCAGTACTTC
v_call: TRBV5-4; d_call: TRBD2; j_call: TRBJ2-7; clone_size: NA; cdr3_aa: CASSPGLAAYEQYF; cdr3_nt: TGTGCCAGCAGTCCGGGACTAGCGGCCTACGAGCAGTACTTC
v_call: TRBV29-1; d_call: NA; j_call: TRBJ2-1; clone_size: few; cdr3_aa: CSVVSSSYNEQFF; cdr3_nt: TGCAGCGTTGTATCTAGCTCCTACAATGAGCAGTTCTTC
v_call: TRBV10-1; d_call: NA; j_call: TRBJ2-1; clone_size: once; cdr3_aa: CASSRDFNEQFF; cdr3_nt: TGCGCCAGCAGCCGGGACTTCAATGAGCAGTTCTTC
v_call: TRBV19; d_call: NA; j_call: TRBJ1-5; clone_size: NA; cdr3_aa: CASSPRGMDRNQPQHF; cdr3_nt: TGTGCCAGTAGTCCCAGGGGCATGGACCGTAATCAGCCCCAGCATTTT
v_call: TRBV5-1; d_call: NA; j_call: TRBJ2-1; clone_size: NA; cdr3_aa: CASSLALLSSSYNEQFF; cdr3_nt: TGCGCCAGCAGCTTGGCCCTCCTATCAAGCTCCTACAATGAGCAGTTCTTC
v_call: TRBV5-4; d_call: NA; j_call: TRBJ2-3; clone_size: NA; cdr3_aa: CASSSGTFRDTQYF; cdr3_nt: TGTGCCAGCAGCTCCGGGACTTTTCGTGATACGCAGTATTTT
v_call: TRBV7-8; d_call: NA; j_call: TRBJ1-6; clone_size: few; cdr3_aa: CASTGQRNSPLHF; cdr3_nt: TGTGCCAGCACCGGACAGCGAAATTCACCCCTCCACTTT
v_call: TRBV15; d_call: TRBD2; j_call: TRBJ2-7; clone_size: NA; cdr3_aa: CATSGGLARSYEQYF; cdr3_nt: TGTGCCACCAGCGGGGGACTAGCGCGCTCCTACGAGCAGTACTTC
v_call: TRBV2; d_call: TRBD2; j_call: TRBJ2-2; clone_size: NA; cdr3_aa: CASRGPLPLAGGPETGELFF; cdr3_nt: TGTGCCAGCAGGGGCCCTCTTCCATTAGCGGGAGGGCCGGAAACCGGGGAGCTGTTTTTT
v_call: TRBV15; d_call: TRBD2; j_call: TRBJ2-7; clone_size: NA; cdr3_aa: CATSTNRGGRYEQYF; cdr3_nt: TGTGCCACCAGCACCAACCGGGGGGGTAGGTACGAGCAGTACTTC
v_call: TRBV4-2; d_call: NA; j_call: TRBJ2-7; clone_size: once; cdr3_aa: CASSQGGGLSSHSYEQYF; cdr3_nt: TGTGCCAGCAGCCAAGGAGGAGGTCTCTCGAGTCACTCCTACGAGCAGTACTTC
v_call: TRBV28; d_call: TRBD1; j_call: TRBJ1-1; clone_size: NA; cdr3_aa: CASSLTGMVTEAFF; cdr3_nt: TGTGCCAGCAGTTTGACAGGGATGGTCACTGAAGCTTTCTTT
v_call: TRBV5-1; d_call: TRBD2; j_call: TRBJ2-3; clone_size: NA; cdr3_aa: CASSSGTSPSTQYF; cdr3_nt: TGCGCCAGCAGCTCCGGGACTAGCCCAAGTACGCAGTATTTT
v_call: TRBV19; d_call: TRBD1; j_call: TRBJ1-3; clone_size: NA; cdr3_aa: CASSIGDSKGNTIYF; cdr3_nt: TGTGCCAGTAGTATTGGGGACAGTAAAGGAAACACCATATATTTT
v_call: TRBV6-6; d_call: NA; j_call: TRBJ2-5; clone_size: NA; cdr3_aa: CASRIRGWETQYF; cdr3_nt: TGTGCCAGCAGAATCAGGGGTTGGGAGACCCAGTACTTC
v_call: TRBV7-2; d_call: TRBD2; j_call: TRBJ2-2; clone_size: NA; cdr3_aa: CASINSGSGELFF; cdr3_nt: TGTGCCAGCATCAATAGCGGGAGCGGGGAGCTGTTTTTT
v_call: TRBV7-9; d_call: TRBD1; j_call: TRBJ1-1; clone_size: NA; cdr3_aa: CASSTTGGITEAFF; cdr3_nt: TGTGCCAGCAGCACGACAGGGGGGATCACTGAAGCTTTCTTT